What follows are 17 T cell receptor beta chains derived from one specimen sequenced in a study. TCRdb processed the RT-PCR reads anew with MiXCR; each CDR3 protein has one entry. There are about 700,000 distinct CDR3 sequences in the sample; about 14% occur only once, and 3.6% lies in the top ten. Sequenced: memory CD4+ T cells from blood. The source is a female donor in good health, serving as a healthy control.

This clonotype was detected a few times. The chain combines TRBV7-2 with TRBJ1-4; 8 bases map to TRBD1. Losses at the gene ends were 4 bases for V and 3 bases for J; bases not matched to a gene: 4. This CDR3 is 15 amino acids long. Germline values: CDR1 SGHTA, CDR2 FQGNSA. The CDR3 DNA reads as TGTGCCAGCAGCTACCGGACAGGGTCTAATGAAAAACTGTTTTTT. Amino acid sequence: CASSYRTGSNEKLFF. Full variable domain (remainder filled in from reference TRBV7-2 and TRBJ1-4): GAGVSQSPSNKVTEKGKDVELRCDPISGHTALYWYRQSLGQGLEFLIYFQGNSAPDKSGLPSDRFSAERTGGSVSTLTIQRTQQEDSAVYLCASSYRTGSNEKLFFGSGTQLSVL.

The genes are TRBV7-2 and TRBJ2-3, with TRBD2 matching over 8 bases. From germline, CDR1 is SGHTA and CDR2 FQGNSA. The trim removed 0 bases at V and 6 bases at J, leaving 5 bases unmatched. The CDR3 is made up of 15 amino acids. The CDR3 region has the DNA TGTGCCAGCAGCTTAGCCGGTAGCGGGGTGGATACGCAGTATTTT. It yields the protein CASSLAGSGVDTQYF.

This clonotype occurred a few times. The J gene is TRBJ2-3, the V gene TRBV20-1; TRBD2 might be the D (5 bases). Germline assignment: CDR1 DFQATT and CDR2 SNEGSKA (reference sequence). This CDR3 comprises 14 residues. V was trimmed by 6 bases and J by 2 bases, leaving 15 bases between them. CDR3 bases: TGCAGTGCGGCACCTGGACTGGCCACAGATACGCAGTATTTT. This gives the protein CSAAPGLATDTQYF.

This clonotype was observed at least ten times. The rearrangement joins TRBV7-2 to TRBJ1-2; no clear D. The CDR3 contains 12 residues. V was cut by 3 bases and J by 5 bases, with 7 bases left in between. Germline V gives CDR1 SGHTA, CDR2 FQGNSA. CDR3 sequence (DNA): TGTGCCAGCAGCTTTTCCAGATATGGCTACACCTTC. Residues: CASSFSRYGYTF.

This clonotype appeared a few times. The chain has TRBV5-1 and TRBJ1-4; D is possibly TRBD1 (6 bases). Deletions cut 2 bases from V and 2 bases from J, with 13 bases between. CDR3 size: 16 residues. The V gene's germline CDR1 is SGHRS and CDR2 YFSETQ. The CDR3 region has the DNA TGCGCCAGCAGCTTAGAACAGGGACCCACTAATGAAAAACTGTTTTTT. Its translation is CASSLEQGPTNEKLFF.

This clonotype was counted between two and nine times. V and J are TRBV6-1 and TRBJ1-1; TRBD1 matches at 7 bases. Trimming cost V 6 bases and J 4 bases; bases outside gene matches: 5. The CDR3 runs 13 residues. In germline, CDR1 is MNHNS, CDR2 SASEGT. The CDR3: CASRGQQGTEAFF. In DNA, the CDR3 is TGTGCCAGCAGGGGACAGCAGGGCACTGAAGCTTTCTTT.

In this sample, this clonotype turned up a few times. The V call is TRBV9, the J call TRBJ2-1; 8 nucleotides align to TRBD2. Per the germline V gene, CDR1 is SGDLS and CDR2 is YYNGEE. The CDR3 has 16 residues. J lost 4 bases, V lost 0 bases, and 6 bases had no gene match. The CDR3 loop is CASSVETSGYYNEQFF. The CDR3 bases are TGTGCCAGCAGCGTAGAAACTAGCGGATATTACAATGAGCAGTTCTTC.

The V gene is TRBV6-2 or TRBV6-3, the J gene TRBJ2-2, with 8 bases that match TRBD2. CDR1 MNHEY and CDR2 SVGEGT come from the germline V gene. V was pared by 2 bases and J by 0 bases, with 2 bases of the junction left unmatched. The CDR3 covers 16 residues. CDR3 nucleotides: TGTGCCAGCAGTTACCGGGGGGGAGCGAACACCGGGGAGCTGTTTTTT. It is translated as CASSYRGGANTGELFF.

This clonotype was seen a few times. This chain uses TRBV12-3 or TRBV12-4 with TRBJ1-4, with D maybe TRBD1 (5 bases). CDR3 length: 13 residues. Trimming pared 5 bases from V and 4 bases from J, leaving 8 bases between. The CDR3 protein is CASSGANNEKLFF. As DNA, the CDR3 is TGTGCCAGCAGTGGGGCCAATAATGAAAAACTGTTTTTT.

This clonotype has only a few counts. CDR3 protein: CASSVQQGTNEKLFF. In DNA form, the CDR3 reads TGTGCCAGCAGCGTGCAACAGGGAACTAATGAAAAACTGTTTTTT. The chain is built from TRBV12-3 or TRBV12-4 and TRBJ1-4; a weak D match, TRBD1 (6 bases). V was trimmed by 6 bases and J by 1 base, leaving 12 bases between them. CDR3 size: 15 residues.

V gene TRBV6-2 or TRBV6-3 combines with J gene TRBJ1-1; D remains ambiguous. Germline assignment: CDR1 MNHEY and CDR2 SVGEGT. The CDR3 is made up of 11 amino acids. The V and J ends lost 2 bases and 8 bases respectively, with 6 bases between them. CDR3 in amino acids: CASSYPGEAFF. Written as DNA, the CDR3 is TGTGCCAGCAGTTACCCGGGGGAAGCTTTCTTT.

In its sample, this clonotype was seen a few times. The V call is TRBV7-2, the J call TRBJ2-5; D gene ambiguous. This CDR3 is built from 14 residues. V lost 0 bases to trimming and J lost 3 bases, with 8 bases between them. Germline V gives CDR1 SGHTA, CDR2 FQGNSA. The CDR3 DNA is TGTGCCAGCAGCTTAGCCGGAATGAAAGAGACCCAGTACTTC. This codes for CASSLAGMKETQYF.

This clonotype came up many times. This chain links TRBV7-2 with TRBJ1-5; D might be TRBD1 (5 bases). Per the germline V gene, CDR1 is SGHTA and CDR2 is FQGNSA. The CDR3 contains 14 residues. V lost 6 bases and J lost 3, with 12 bases in between. The CDR3 reads CASSGARVNQPQHF. The CDR3 nucleotides are TGTGCCAGCAGTGGGGCGAGGGTCAATCAGCCCCAGCATTTT.

This clonotype has a count of ten or more. The chain is built from TRBV12-3 or TRBV12-4 and TRBJ2-1; TRBD1 agrees at 11 bases. This CDR3 has 15 amino acids. Losses at the gene ends were 7 bases for V and 7 bases for J; bases not matched to a gene: 9. The CDR3 protein is CASTYPGTGGNEQFF. CDR3 in DNA: TGTGCCAGCACGTATCCCGGGACAGGGGGGAATGAGCAGTTCTTC.

There are a few counts of this clonotype. J is TRBJ1-3 and V is TRBV6-5; D is unresolved. The V gene's germline CDR1 is MNHEY and CDR2 SVGAGI. V lost 0 bases to trimming and J lost 0 bases, with 12 bases between them. CDR3 length: 17 residues. The CDR3 DNA sequence: TGTGCCAGCAGTTACTCTCCAGGCCTACCCTCTGGAAACACCATATATTTT. Protein sequence: CASSYSPGLPSGNTIYF.

This clonotype was seen just once. The rearrangement joins TRBV28 to TRBJ1-6; no reliable D call. This CDR3 is built from 14 residues. The V gene lost 2 bases and the J gene lost 8 bases, with 10 bases spanning the gap. In germline, CDR1 is MDHEN, CDR2 SYDVKM. The CDR3 DNA is TGTGCCAGCAGTTTAACGCAGCTCGATTCACCCCTCCACTTT. This encodes CASSLTQLDSPLHF.

The chain carries TRBV5-1 and TRBJ1-1, with D possibly matching TRBD1 (6 bases). The germline gives CDR1 SGHRS, CDR2 YFSETQ. The V end lost 0 bases, the J end lost 4 bases, and 16 bases lay between the germline ends. This CDR3 comprises 16 residues. The CDR3 is CASSLASGTTGTEAFF. Written as DNA, the CDR3 is TGCGCCAGCAGCTTGGCCTCCGGGACAACGGGCACTGAAGCTTTCTTT.